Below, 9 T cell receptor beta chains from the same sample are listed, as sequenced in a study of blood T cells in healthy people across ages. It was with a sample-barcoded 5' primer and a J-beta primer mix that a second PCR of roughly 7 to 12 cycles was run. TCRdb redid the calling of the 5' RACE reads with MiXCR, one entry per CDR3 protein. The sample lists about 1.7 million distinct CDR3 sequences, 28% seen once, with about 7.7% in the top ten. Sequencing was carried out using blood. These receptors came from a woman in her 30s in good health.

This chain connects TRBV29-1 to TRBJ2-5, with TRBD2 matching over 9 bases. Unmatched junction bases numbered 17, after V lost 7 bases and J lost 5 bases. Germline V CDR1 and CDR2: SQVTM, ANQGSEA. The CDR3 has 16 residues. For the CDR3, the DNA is TGCAGCGCCGGACAGGCTAGCGGGGTCCCAGGGGAGACCCAGTACTTC. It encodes CSAGQASGVPGETQYF.

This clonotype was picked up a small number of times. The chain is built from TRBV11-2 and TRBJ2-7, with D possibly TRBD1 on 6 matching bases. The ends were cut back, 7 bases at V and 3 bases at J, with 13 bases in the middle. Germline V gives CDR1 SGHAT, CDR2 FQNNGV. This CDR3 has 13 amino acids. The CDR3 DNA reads TGTGCCAGCAAAGCAGGGGCCAACTACGAGCAGTACTTC. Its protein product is CASKAGANYEQYF.

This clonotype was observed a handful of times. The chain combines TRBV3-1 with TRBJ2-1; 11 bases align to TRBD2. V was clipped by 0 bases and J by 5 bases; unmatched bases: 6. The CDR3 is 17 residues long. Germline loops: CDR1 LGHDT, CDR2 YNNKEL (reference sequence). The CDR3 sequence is CASSQDLAGGANNEQFF. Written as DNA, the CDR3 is TGTGCCAGCAGCCAAGACCTAGCGGGAGGAGCTAACAATGAGCAGTTCTTC.

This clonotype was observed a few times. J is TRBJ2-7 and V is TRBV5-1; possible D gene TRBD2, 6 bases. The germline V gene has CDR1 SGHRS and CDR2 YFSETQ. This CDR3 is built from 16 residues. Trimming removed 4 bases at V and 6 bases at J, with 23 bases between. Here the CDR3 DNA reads TGCGCCAGCAGCCCCATGGTGGGAGGAAAGTCGCGCGAGCAGTACGTC. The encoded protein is CASSPMVGGKSREQYV.

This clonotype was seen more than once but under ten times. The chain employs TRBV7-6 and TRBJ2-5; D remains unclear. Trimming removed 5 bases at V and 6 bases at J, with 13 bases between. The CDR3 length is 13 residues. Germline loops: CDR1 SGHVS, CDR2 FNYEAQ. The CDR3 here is CASSPPWSQTQYF. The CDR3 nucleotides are TGTGCCAGCAGCCCCCCGTGGAGTCAGACCCAGTACTTC.

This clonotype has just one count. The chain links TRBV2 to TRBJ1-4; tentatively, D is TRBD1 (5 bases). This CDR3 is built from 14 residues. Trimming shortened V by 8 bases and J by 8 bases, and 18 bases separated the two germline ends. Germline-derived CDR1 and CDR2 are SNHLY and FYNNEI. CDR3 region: CASAEGRRREKLFF. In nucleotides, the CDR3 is TGTGCCAGCGCAGAGGGACGACGAAGGGAAAAACTGTTTTTT. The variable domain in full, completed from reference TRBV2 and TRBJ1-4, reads EPEVTQTPSHQVTQMGQEVILRCVPISNHLYFYWYRQILGQKVEFLVSFYNNEISEKSEIFDDQFSVERPDGSNFTLKIRSTKLEDSAMYFCASAEGRRREKLFFGSGTQLSVL.

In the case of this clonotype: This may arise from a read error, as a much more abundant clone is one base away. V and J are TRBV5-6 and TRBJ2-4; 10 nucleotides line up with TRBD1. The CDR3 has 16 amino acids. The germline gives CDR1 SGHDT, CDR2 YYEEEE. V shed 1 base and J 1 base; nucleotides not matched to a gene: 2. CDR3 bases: TGTGCCAGCAGCTTGATGACAGGGGGCGCCAAAAACATTCAGTACTTC. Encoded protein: CASSLMTGGAKNIQYF.

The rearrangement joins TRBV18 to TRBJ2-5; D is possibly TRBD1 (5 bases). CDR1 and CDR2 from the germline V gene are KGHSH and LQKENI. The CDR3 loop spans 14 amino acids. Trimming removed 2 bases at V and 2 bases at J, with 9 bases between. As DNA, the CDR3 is TGTGCCAGCTCACCATCCCAGGGTCAAGAGACCCAGTACTTC. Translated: CASSPSQGQETQYF.

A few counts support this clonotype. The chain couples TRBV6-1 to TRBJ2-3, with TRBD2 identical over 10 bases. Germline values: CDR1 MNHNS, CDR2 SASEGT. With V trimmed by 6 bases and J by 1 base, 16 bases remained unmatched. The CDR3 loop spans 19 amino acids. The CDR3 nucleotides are TGTGCCAGCAGCCTTCTTGGGCTAGCGGGAGATTACCGCACAGATACGCAGTATTTT. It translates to CASSLLGLAGDYRTDTQYF.